The clone carrying this TCR beta chain was seen a handful of times. One entry per CDR3 protein, called by TCRdb with MiXCR from the reads. The sample shows 350,000 to 500,000 distinct CDR3 sequences, roughly 30% of them seen only once. The source of the sample is a study of T cell repertoires in cytomegalovirus infection. Study at large: It was the public TCR beta signatures that indicated both CMV infection and matching HLA type.

Germline-derived CDR1 and CDR2 are MNHNS and SASEGT. This CDR3 has 15 amino acids. Trimming at V came to 7 bases and at J to 0 bases, leaving 9 bases not matched to a gene. This TCR was sampled from a human donor in good health (CMV status not recorded). Some clones in this sample may be carry-over from other donors' samples. This sequence joins TRBV6-1 and TRBJ2-7; 7 positions agree with TRBD1. The sequenced material came from PBMCs. The CDR3 nucleotides read TGTGCCAGCACCGGGACAGAACTTTCCTCCTACGAGCAGTACTTC. This codes for CASTGTELSSYEQYF.